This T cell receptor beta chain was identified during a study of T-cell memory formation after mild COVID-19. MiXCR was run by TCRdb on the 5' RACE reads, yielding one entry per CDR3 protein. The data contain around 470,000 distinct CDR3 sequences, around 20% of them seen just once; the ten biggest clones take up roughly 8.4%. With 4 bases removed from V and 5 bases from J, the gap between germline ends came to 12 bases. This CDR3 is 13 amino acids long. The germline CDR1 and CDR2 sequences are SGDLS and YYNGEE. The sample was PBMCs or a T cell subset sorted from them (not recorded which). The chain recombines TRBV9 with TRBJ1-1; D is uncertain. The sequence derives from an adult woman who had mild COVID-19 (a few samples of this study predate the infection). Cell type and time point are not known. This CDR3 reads CASSLLEGTEAFF. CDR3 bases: TGTGCCAGCAGCTTACTGGAGGGAACTGAAGCTTTCTTT.